Listed below are T cell receptor beta chains from one sample, sequenced in a study of cytomegalovirus exposure and HLA in healthy donors. The data were produced by immunoSEQ multiplex PCR, yet TCRdb's version contains in-frame clones alone and is incomplete. The table has roughly 97,000 clones, roughly 9.4% seen once; the top ten hold 5.1%. Sequencing was done on a sample of PBMCs. These receptors all come from a man between 45 and 60 years old in good health and CMV-seropositive. Each CDR3 is given with its conserved first and last residue. A D gene is named only where the DNA matches it firmly.

TRBD1	TRBV18	TRBJ2-7	15	CASSPKPGQGYEQYF
-	TRBV10-2	TRBJ2-5	11	CASSRQETQYF
TRBD2	TRBV6-5	TRBJ2-1	15	CASSYGLAGGMKKFF
TRBD1	TRBV4-3	TRBJ2-7	14	CASSQGDSPYEQYF
TRBD1	TRBV4-3	TRBJ1-1	15	CASSLLQGANTEAFF
-	TRBV19	TRBJ1-5	14	CASSIQAHGQPQHF
TRBD1	TRBV11-2	TRBJ2-6	17	CASSLAGTGVGANVLTF
TRBD2	TRBV5-6	-	14	CASSPLAGGYEQYF
TRBD1	TRBV7-9	TRBJ1-1	13	CASSVTGDDEAFF
-	TRBV19	TRBJ2-1	17	CASSILLTSGASNEQFF
TRBD2	TRBV5-1	TRBJ2-7	14	CASSWTSGPYEQYF
-	TRBV29-1	TRBJ2-6	15	CSVGREGSGANVLTF
-	TRBV7-3	TRBJ2-1	12	CASSPVGAEQFF
-	TRBV28	TRBJ1-4	14	CASSFQGGREKLFF
-	TRBV28	TRBJ2-3	17	CASSFDGTRPLPDTQYF
TRBD1	TRBV6-1	TRBJ2-1	15	CASRDRGLFYNEQFF
TRBD2	TRBV25-1	TRBJ2-1	16	CASSGLTSGRGNEQFF
-	TRBV5-6	TRBJ2-6	18	CASSLVGGESSGANVLTF
TRBD1	TRBV10-3	TRBJ1-1	16	CAISVRTGGANTEAFF
-	TRBV10-3	TRBJ2-2	14	CAIAPLGNTGELFF
TRBD2	TRBV4-1	TRBJ2-1	17	CASSQIGGLAGVNEQFF
-	TRBV25-1	TRBJ2-3	15	CASSRNLGRTDTQYF
-	TRBV10-3	TRBJ2-7	13	CAISGSGTYEQYF
TRBD2	TRBV5-1	TRBJ2-1	15	CASSRTSGSFNEQFF
TRBD2	TRBV29-1	TRBJ2-5	15	CSVSRTSGREETQYF
-	TRBV7-8	TRBJ2-1	16	CASSRRQASSYNEQFF
-	TRBV7-9	TRBJ2-1	15	CASSLVETGYNEQFF
TRBD1	TRBV5-8	TRBJ1-4	15	CASVTPRDRGEKLFF
-	TRBV13	TRBJ1-2	12	CASSLTNYGYTF
TRBD1	TRBV7-2	TRBJ2-3	16	CASSLGGQTSTDTQYF
TRBD2	TRBV27	TRBJ2-3	15	CASSRLAETTDTQYF
-	TRBV5-8	TRBJ1-1	13	CASSLGGNTEAFF
-	TRBV5-6	TRBJ1-1	13	CASSFSSNTEAFF
TRBD2	TRBV5-6	TRBJ2-7	16	CASSLNGRATLYEQYF
-	TRBV11-3	TRBJ2-2	17	CASSLATRQGNTGELFF
TRBD2	TRBV4-3	TRBJ2-1	15	CASSQEGSGKHEQFF
-	TRBV28	TRBJ1-2	15	CASSTTRGAHYGYTF
-	TRBV9	TRBJ2-2	15	CASSGSRLSTGELFF